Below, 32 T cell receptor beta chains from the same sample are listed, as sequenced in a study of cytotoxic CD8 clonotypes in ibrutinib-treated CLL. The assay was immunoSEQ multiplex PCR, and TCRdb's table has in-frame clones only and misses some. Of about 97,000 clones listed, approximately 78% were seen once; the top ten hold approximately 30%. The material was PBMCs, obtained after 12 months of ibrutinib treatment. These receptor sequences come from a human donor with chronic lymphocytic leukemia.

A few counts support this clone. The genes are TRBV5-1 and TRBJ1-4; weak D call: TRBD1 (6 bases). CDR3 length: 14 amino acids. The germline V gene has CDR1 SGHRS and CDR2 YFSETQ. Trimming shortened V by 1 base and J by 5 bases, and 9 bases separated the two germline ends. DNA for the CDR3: TGCGCCAGCAGCTTGACAGGGCTAAATGAAAAACTGTTTTTT. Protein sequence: CASSLTGLNEKLFF.

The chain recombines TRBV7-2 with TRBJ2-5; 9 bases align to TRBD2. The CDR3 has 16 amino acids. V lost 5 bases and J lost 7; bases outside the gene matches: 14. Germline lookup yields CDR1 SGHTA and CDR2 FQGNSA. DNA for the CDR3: TGTGCCAGCAGCGGAGGAGCGGGAGGTCAGACCGGGACCCAGTACTTC. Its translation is CASSGGAGGQTGTQYF.

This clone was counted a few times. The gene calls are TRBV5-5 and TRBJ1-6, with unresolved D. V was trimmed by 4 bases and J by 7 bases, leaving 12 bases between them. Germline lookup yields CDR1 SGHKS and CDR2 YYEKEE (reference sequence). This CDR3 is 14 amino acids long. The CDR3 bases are TGTGCCAGCAGCCCGCAGGTGGGGAATTCACCCCTCCACTTT. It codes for CASSPQVGNSPLHF.

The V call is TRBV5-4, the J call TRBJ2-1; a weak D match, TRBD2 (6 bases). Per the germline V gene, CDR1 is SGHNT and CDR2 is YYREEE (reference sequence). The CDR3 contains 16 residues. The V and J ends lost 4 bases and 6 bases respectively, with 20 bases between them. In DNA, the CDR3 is TGTGCCAGCAGCCCCGGGTCCGGGGGTCCCTCCAATGAGCAGTTCTTC. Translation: CASSPGSGGPSNEQFF. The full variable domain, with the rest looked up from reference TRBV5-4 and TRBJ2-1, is ETGVTQSPTHLIKTRGQQVTLRCSSQSGHNTVSWYQQALGQGPQFIFQYYREEENGRGNFPPRFSGLQFPNYSSELNVNALELDDSALYLCASSPGSGGPSNEQFFGPGTRLTVL.

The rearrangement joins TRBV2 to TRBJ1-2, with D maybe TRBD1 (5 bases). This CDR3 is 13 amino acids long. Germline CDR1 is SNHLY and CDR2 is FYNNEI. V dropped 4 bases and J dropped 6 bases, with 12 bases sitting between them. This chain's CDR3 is CASSGQGVNGYTF. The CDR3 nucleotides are TGTGCCAGCAGTGGCCAGGGAGTAAATGGCTACACCTTC.

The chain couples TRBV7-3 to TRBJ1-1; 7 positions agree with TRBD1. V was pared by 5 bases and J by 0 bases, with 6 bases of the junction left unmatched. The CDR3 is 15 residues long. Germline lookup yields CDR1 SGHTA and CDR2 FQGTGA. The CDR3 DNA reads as TGTGCCAGCAGCGAGACAGGACAGGTGAACACTGAAGCTTTCTTT. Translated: CASSETGQVNTEAFF.

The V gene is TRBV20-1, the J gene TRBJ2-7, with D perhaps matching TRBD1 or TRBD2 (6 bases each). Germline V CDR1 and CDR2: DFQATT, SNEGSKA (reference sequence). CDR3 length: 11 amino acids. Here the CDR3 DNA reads TGCAGAGGGGGGTCCTCCTACGAGCAGTACTTC. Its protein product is CRGGSSYEQYF.

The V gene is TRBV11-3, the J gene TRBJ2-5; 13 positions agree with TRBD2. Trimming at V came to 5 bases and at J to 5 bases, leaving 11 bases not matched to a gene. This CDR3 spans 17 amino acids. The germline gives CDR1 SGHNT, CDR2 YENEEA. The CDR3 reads CASSLGLAGAHPETQYF. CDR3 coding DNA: TGTGCCAGCAGCCTTGGACTAGCGGGGGCCCACCCCGAGACCCAGTACTTC.

The CDR3 loop reads CASSSTFGQGKEKLFF. In nucleotides, the CDR3 is TGTGCCAGCAGCTCAACGTTTGGACAGGGGAAAGAAAAACTGTTTTTT. The chain has TRBV5-6 and TRBJ1-4; 9 bases align to TRBD1. The germline V gene has CDR1 SGHDT and CDR2 YYEEEE. V lost 3 bases, J lost 8 bases, and 11 bases stayed unmatched. The CDR3 has 16 residues.

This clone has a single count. CDR3 protein: CASSLAGHSTDTQYF. CDR3 DNA: TGTGCCAGCAGCTTAGCGGGACATAGCACAGATACGCAGTATTTT. This chain links TRBV7-2 with TRBJ2-3; D may be TRBD1 (6 bases). Germline lookup yields CDR1 SGHTA and CDR2 FQGNSA. The CDR3 runs 15 residues. The germline V and J ends were trimmed by 0 bases and 0 bases, with 7 bases remaining between them.

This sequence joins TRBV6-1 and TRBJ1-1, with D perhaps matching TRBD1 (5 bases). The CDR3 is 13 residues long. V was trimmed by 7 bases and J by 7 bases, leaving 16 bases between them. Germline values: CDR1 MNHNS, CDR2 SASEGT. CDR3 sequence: CASTPPRGIEAFF. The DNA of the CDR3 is TGTGCCAGCACTCCACCAAGGGGAATTGAAGCTTTCTTT.

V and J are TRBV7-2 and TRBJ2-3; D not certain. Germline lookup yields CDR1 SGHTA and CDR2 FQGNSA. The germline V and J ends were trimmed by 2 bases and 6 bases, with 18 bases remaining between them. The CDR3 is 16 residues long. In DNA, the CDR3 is TGTGCCAGCAGCTTATTAGCAAGGGCCCGTTCGGATACGCAGTATTTT. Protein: CASSLLARARSDTQYF.

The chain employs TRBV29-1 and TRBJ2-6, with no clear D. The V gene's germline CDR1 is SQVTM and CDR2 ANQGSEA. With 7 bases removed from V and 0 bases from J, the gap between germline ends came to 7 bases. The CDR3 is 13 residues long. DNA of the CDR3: TGCAGCGCCCGTTTCTCTGGGGCCAACGTCCTGACTTTC. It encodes CSARFSGANVLTF. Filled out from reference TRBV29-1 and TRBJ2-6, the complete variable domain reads SAVISQKPSRDICQRGTSLTIQCQVDSQVTMMFWYRQQPGQSLTLIATANQGSEATYESGFVIDKFPISRPNLTFSTLTVSNMSPEDSSIYLCSARFSGANVLTFGAGSRLTVL.

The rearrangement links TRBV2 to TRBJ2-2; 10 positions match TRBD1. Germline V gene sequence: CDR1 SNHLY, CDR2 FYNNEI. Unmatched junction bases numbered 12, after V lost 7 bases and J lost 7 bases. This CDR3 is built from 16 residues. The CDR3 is CASTPIETGGGGELFF. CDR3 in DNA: TGTGCCAGCACTCCAATCGAGACAGGGGGCGGCGGGGAGCTGTTTTTT. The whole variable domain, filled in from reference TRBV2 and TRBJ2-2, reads EPEVTQTPSHQVTQMGQEVILRCVPISNHLYFYWYRQILGQKVEFLVSFYNNEISEKSEIFDDQFSVERPDGSNFTLKIRSTKLEDSAMYFCASTPIETGGGGELFFGEGSRLTVL.

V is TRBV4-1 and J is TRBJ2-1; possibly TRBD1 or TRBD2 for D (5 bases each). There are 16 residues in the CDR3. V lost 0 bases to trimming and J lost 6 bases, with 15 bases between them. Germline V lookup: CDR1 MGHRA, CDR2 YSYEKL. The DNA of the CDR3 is TGCGCCAGCAGCCAAGATCCGGGGACCGGGTCCAATGAGCAGTTCTTC. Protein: CASSQDPGTGSNEQFF.

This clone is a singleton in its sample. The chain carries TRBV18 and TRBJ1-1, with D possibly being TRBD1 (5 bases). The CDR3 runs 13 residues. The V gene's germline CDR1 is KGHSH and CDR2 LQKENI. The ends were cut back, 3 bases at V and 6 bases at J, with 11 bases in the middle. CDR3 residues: CASSPGAGPEAFF. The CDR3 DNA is TGTGCCAGCTCACCCGGGGCAGGGCCTGAAGCTTTCTTT.

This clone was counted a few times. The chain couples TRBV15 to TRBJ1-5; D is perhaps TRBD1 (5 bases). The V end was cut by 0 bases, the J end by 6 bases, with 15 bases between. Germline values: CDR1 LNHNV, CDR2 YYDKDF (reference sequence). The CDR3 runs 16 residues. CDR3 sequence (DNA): TGTGCCACCAGCAGAGATTGGCAGGGCGGTAGTCAGCCCCAGCATTTT. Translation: CATSRDWQGGSQPQHF. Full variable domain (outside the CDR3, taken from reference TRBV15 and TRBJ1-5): DAMVIQNPRYQVTQFGKPVTLSCSQTLNHNVMYWYQQKSSQAPKLLFHYYDKDFNNEADTPDNFQSRRPNTSFCFLDIRSPGLGDTAMYLCATSRDWQGGSQPQHFGDGTRLSIL.

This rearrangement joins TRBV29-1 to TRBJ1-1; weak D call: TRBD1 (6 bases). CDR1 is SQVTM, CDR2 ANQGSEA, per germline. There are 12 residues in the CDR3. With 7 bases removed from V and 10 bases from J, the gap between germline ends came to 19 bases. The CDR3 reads CSAVRDTEAAFF. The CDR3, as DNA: TGCAGCGCCGTCCGGGACACCGAGGCAGCTTTCTTT.

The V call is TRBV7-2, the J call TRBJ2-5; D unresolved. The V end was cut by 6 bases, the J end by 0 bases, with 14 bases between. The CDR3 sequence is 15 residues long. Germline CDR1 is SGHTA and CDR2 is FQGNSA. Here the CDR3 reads CASSRGEAYQETQYF. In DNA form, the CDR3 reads TGTGCCAGCAGTCGAGGAGAGGCGTACCAAGAGACCCAGTACTTC.

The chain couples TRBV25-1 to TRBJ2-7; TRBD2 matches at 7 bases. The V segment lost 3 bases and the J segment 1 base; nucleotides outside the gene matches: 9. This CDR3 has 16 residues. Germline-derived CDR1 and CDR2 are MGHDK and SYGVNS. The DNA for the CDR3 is TGTGCCAGCAGTGACCCTAAGGGAGGGTTATCCTACGAGCAGTACTTC. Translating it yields CASSDPKGGLSYEQYF.

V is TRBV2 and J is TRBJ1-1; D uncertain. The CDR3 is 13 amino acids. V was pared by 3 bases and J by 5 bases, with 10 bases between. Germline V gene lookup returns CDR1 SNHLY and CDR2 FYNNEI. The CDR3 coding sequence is TGTGCCAGCAGTGACGAGGTGGGGACTGAAGCTTTCTTT. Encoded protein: CASSDEVGTEAFF.

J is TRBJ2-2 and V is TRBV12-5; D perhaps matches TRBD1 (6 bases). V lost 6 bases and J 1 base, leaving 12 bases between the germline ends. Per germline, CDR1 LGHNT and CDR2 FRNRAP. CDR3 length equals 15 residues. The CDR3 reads CASGIDRRNTGELFF. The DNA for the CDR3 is TGTGCTAGTGGGATTGACAGGAGGAACACCGGGGAGCTGTTTTTT.

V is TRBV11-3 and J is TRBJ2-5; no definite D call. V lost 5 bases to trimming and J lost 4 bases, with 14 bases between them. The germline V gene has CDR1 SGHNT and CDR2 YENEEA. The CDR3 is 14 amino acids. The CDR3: CASSRSRSPETQYF. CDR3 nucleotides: TGTGCCAGCAGCCGTTCTAGGTCCCCAGAGACCCAGTACTTC.

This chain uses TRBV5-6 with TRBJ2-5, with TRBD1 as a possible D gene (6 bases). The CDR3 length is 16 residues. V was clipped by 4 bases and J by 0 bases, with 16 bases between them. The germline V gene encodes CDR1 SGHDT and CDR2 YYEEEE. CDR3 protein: CASSPLGTQYQETQYF. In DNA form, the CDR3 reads TGTGCCAGCAGCCCTCTAGGGACACAGTACCAAGAGACCCAGTACTTC.

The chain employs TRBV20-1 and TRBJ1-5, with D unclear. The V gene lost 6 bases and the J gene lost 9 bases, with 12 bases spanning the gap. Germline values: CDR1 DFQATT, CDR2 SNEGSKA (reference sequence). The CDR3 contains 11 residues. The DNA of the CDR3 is TGCAGTGCCCGGGCCTCTGGGCCCCAGCATTTT. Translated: CSARASGPQHF.

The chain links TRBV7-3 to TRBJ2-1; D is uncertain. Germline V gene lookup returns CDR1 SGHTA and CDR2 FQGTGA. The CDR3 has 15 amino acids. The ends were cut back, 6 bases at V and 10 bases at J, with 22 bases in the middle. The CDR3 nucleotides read TGTGCCAGCAGTTCCACCGGCAGAAGTTTCTCGGAGCAGTTCTTC. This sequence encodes CASSSTGRSFSEQFF.

CDR3 amino acids: CASSVATRLAGVTRTDTQYF. DNA of the CDR3: TGTGCCAGCAGCGTAGCCACGCGGCTAGCGGGGGTAACCCGCACAGATACGCAGTATTTT. This chain connects TRBV9 to TRBJ2-3; 10 bases line up with TRBD2. V trimming: 0 bases; J trimming: 1 base; junction bases outside the gene matches: 14. Germline CDR1 and CDR2: SGDLS and YYNGEE. This CDR3 has 20 amino acids.

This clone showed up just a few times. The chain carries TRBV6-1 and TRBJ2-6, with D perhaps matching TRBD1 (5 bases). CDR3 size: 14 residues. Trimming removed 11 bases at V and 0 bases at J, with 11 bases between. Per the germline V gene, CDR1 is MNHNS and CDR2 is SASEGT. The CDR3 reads CASPTVSGANVLTF. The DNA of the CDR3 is TGTGCCTCCCCGACAGTCTCTGGGGCCAACGTCCTGACTTTC.

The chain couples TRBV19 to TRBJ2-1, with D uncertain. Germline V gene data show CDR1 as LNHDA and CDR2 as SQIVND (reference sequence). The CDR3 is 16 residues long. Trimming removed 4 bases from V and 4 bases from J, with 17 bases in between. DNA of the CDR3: TGTGCCAGTAGTAGGAGTCGGTTAGGACCTTACAATGAGCAGTTCTTC. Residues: CASSRSRLGPYNEQFF.

The CDR3, as DNA: TGTGCCAGCAGCTTAGATTGGGCACGAGGCCCCAATTCACCCCTCCACTTT. It codes for CASSLDWARGPNSPLHF. The V gene is TRBV7-2, the J gene TRBJ1-6, with D uncertain. The CDR3 runs to 17 residues. Germline CDR1 and CDR2: SGHTA and FQGNSA. V lost 1 base and J 7 bases, leaving 17 bases between the germline ends.

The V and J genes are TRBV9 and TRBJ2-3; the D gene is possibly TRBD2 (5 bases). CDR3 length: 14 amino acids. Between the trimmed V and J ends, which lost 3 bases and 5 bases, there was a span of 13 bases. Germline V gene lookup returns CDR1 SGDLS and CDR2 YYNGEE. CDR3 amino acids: CASSARPSGDTQYF. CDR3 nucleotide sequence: TGTGCCAGCAGCGCCCGACCCAGCGGAGATACGCAGTATTTT.

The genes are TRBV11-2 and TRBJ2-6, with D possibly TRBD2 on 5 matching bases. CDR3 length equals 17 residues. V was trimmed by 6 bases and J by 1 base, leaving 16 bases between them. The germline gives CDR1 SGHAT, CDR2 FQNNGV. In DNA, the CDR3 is TGTGCCAGCAGGAGCGGCGAAGGGCTATCTGGGGCCAACGTCCTGACTTTC. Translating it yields CASRSGEGLSGANVLTF.